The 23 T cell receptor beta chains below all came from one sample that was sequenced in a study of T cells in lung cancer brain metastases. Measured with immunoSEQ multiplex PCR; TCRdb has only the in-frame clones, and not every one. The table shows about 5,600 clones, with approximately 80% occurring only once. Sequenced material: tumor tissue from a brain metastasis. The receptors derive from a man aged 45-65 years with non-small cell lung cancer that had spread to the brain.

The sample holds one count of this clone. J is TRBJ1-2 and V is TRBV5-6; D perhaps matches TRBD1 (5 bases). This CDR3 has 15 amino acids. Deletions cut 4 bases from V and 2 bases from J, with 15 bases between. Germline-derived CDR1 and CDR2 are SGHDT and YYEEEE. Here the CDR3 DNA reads TGTGCCAGCAGCGGACCAGGGTATCTCAACTATGGCTACACCTTC. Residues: CASSGPGYLNYGYTF. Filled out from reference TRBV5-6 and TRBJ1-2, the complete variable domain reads DAGVTQSPTHLIKTRGQQVTLRCSPKSGHDTVSWYQQALGQGPQFIFQYYEEEERQRGNFPDRFSGHQFPNYSSELNVNALLLGDSALYLCASSGPGYLNYGYTFGSGTRLTVV.

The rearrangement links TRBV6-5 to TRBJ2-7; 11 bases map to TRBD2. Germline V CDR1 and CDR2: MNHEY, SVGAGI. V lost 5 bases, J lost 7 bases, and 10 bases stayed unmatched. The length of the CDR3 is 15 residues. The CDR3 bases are TGTGCCAGCAGTCGTTTAGCGGGGGGGCGAAGGGAGCAGTACTTC. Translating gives CASSRLAGGRREQYF.

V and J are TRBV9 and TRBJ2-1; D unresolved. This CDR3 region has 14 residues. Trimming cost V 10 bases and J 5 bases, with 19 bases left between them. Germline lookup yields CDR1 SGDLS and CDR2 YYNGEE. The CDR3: CACATSDRDNEQFF. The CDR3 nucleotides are TGTGCCTGTGCCACTTCCGACCGGGACAATGAGCAGTTCTTC.

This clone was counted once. CDR3 in amino acids: CASSSTGLLGGELFF. As DNA, the CDR3 is TGTGCCAGCAGTAGTACGGGACTATTGGGCGGGGAGCTGTTTTTT. The chain employs TRBV6-5 and TRBJ2-2; 7 nucleotides match TRBD2. Trimming took 5 bases from V and 7 from J; bases not matched to a gene: 10. Germline V gene lookup returns CDR1 MNHEY and CDR2 SVGAGI. The CDR3 length is 15 residues.

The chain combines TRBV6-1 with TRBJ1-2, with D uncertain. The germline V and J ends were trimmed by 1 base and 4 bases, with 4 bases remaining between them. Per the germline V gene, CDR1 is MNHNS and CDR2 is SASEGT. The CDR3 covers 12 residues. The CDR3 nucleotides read TGTGCCAGCAGTGAAGGGTTCTATGGCTACACCTTC. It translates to CASSEGFYGYTF.

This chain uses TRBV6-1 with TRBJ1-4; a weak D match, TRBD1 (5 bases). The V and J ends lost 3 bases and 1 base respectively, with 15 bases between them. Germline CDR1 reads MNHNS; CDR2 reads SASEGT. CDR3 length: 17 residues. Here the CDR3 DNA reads TGTGCCAGCAGTGACCTAACCTTGGGGGGAACTAATGAAAAACTGTTTTTT. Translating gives CASSDLTLGGTNEKLFF.

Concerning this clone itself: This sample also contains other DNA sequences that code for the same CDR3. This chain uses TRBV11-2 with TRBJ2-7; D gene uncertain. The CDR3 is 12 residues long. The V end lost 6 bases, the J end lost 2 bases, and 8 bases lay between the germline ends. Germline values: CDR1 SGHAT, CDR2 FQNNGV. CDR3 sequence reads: CASSLKAYEQYF. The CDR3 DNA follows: TGTGCCAGCAGTTTAAAGGCCTACGAGCAGTACTTC.

CDR3 coding DNA: TGTGCCTGGAGTCGGATCGGTGGGGCTAATGGCTACACCTTC. It specifies CAWSRIGGANGYTF. This rearrangement joins TRBV30 to TRBJ1-2, with a possible D match to TRBD1 (5 bases). There are 14 residues in the CDR3. The V end was cut by 2 bases, the J end by 6 bases, with 16 bases between. The V gene's germline CDR1 is GTSNPN and CDR2 SVGIG (reference sequence).

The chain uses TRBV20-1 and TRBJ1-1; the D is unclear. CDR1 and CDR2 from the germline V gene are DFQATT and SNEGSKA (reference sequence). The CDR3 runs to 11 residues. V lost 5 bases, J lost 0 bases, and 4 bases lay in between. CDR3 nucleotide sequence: TGCAGTGCTCCAGTGAACACTGAAGCTTTCTTT. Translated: CSAPVNTEAFF.

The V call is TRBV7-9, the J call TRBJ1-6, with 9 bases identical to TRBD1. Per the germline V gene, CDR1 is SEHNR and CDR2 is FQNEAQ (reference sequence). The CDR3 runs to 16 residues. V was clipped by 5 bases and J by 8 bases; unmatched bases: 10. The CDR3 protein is CASSPHLGQGDSPLHF. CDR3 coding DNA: TGTGCCAGCAGCCCCCACCTGGGACAGGGAGATTCACCCCTCCACTTT.

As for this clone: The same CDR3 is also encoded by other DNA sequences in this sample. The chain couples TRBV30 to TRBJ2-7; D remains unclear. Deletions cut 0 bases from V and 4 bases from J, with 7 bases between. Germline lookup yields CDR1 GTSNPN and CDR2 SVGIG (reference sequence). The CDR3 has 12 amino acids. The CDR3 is CAWSVSSYEQYF. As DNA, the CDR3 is TGTGCCTGGAGTGTAAGTAGTTACGAGCAGTACTTC. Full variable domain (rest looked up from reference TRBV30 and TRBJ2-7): SQTIHQWPATLVQPVGSPLSLECTVEGTSNPNLYWYRQAAGRGLQLLFYSVGIGQISSEVPQNLSASRPQDRQFILSSKKLLLSDSGFYLCAWSVSSYEQYFGPGTRLTVT.

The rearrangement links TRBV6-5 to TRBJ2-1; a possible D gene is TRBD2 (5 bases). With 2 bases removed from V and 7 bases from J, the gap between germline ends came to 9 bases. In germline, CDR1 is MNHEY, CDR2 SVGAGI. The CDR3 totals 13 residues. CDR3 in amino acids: CASSYDRGNEQFF. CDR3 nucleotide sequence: TGTGCCAGCAGTTACGATAGAGGGAATGAGCAGTTCTTC.

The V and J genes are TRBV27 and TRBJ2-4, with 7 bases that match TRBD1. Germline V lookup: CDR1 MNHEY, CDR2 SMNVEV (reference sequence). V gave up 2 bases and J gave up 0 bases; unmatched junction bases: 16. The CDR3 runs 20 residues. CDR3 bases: TGTGCCAGCAGTTTACTCCCGCCGGGACAGCCTTTTCTAGCCAAAAACATTCAGTACTTC. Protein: CASSLLPPGQPFLAKNIQYF.

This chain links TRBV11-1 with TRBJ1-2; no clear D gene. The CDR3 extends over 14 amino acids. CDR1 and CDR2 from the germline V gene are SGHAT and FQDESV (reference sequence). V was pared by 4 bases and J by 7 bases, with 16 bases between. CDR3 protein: CASSSTVIKGGYTF. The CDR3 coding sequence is TGTGCCAGCAGCTCCACAGTGATTAAAGGTGGCTACACCTTC. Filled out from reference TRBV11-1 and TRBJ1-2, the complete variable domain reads EAEVAQSPRYKITEKSQAVAFWCDPISGHATLYWYRQILGQGPELLVQFQDESVVDDSQLPKDRFSAERLKGVDSTLKIQPAELGDSAMYLCASSSTVIKGGYTFGSGTRLTVV.

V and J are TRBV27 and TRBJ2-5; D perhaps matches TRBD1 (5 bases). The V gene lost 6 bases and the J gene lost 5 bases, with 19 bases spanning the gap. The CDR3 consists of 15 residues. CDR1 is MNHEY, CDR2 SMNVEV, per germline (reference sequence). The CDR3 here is CASSDVGASRETQYF. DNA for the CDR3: TGTGCCAGCAGCGATGTAGGGGCTTCGAGGGAGACCCAGTACTTC.

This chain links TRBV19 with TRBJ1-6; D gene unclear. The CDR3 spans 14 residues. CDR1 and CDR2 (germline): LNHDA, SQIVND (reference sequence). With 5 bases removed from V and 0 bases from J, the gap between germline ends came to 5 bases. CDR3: CASSVSSYNSPLHF. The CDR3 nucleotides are TGTGCCAGTAGTGTGAGCTCCTATAATTCACCCCTCCACTTT. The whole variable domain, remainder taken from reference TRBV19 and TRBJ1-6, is DGGITQSPKYLFRKEGQNVTLSCEQNLNHDAMYWYRQDPGQGLRLIYYSQIVNDFQKGDIAEGYSVSREKKESFPLTVTSAQKNPTAFYLCASSVSSYNSPLHFGNGTRLTVT.

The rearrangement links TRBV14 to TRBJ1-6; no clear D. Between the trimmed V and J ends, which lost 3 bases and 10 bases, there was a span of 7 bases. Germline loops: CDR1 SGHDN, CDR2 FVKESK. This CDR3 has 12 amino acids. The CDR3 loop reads CASSQPRSPLHF. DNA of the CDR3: TGTGCCAGCAGCCAGCCCCGGTCACCCCTCCACTTT.

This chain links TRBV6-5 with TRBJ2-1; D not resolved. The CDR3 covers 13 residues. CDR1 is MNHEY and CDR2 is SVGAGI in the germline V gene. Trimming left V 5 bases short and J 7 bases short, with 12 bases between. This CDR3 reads CASSRLGENEQFF. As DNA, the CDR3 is TGTGCCAGCAGTCGACTCGGAGAAAATGAGCAGTTCTTC.

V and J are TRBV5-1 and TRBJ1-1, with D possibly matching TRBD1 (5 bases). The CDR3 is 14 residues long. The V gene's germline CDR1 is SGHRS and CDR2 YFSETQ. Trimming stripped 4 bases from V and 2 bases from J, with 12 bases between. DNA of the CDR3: TGCGCCAGCAGCGTTGACAGACCTAACACTGAAGCTTTCTTT. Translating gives CASSVDRPNTEAFF.

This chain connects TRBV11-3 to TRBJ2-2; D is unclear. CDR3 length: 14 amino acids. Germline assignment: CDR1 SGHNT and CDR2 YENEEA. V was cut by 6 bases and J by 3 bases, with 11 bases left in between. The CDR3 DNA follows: TGTGCCAGCAGTTCCCCCGGTGACACCGGGGAGCTGTTTTTT. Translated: CASSSPGDTGELFF.

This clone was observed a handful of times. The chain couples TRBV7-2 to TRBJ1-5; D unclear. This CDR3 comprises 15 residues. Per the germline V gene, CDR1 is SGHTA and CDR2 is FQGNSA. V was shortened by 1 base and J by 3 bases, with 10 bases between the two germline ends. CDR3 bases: TGTGCCAGCAGCTTAGTTGGAAACACCAATCAGCCCCAGCATTTT. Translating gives CASSLVGNTNQPQHF. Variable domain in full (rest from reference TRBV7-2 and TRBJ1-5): GAGVSQSPSNKVTEKGKDVELRCDPISGHTALYWYRQSLGQGLEFLIYFQGNSAPDKSGLPSDRFSAERTGGSVSTLTIQRTQQEDSAVYLCASSLVGNTNQPQHFGDGTRLSIL.

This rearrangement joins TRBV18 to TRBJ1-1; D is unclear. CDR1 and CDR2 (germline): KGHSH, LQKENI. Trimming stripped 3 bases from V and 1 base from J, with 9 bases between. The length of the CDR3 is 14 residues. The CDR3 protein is CASSPQGANTEAFF. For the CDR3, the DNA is TGTGCCAGCTCACCGCAAGGAGCGAACACTGAAGCTTTCTTT.

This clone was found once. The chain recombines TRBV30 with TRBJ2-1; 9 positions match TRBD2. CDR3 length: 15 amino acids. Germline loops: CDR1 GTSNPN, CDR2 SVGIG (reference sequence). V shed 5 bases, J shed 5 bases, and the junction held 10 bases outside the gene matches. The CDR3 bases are TGTGCCTGGTCAAAATCCAGCGGGGGGCACAATGAGCAGTTCTTC. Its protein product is CAWSKSSGGHNEQFF.